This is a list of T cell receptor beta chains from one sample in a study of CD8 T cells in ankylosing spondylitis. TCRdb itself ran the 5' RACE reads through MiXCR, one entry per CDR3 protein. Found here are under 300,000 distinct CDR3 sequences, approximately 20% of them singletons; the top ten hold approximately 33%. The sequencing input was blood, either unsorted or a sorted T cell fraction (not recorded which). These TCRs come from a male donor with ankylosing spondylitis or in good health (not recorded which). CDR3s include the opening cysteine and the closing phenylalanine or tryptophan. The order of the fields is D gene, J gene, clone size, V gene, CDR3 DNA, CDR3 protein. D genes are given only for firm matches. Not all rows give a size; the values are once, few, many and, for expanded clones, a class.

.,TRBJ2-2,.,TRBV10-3,TGTGCCATCAAGACAGATAACACCGGGGAGCTGTTTTTT,CAIKTDNTGELFF
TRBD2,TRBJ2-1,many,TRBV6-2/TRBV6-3,TGTGCCAGCAGCTCGGGACTAGCGGATTACAATGAGCAGTTCTTC,CASSSGLADYNEQFF
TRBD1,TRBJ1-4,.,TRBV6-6,TGTGCCAGCAGTGAGGGACAGGGAGACAAACTGTTTTTT,CASSEGQGDKLFF
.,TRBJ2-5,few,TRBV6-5,TGTGCCAGCAGTTACAGGGTGGAAGAGACCCAGTACTTC,CASSYRVEETQYF
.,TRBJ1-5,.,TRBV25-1,TGTGCCAGCAGTGAATATGGTCAGCCCCAGCATTTT,CASSEYGQPQHF
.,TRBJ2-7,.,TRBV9,TGTGCCAGCAGCGTAGATGGAAGGAGCTCCTACGAGCAGTACTTC,CASSVDGRSSYEQYF
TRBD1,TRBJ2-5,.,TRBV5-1,TGCGCCAGCAGCTTGCAGCCGACAGGGGCACAAGAGACCCAGTACTTC,CASSLQPTGAQETQYF
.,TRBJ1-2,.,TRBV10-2,TGCGCCAGCAGTGAGTCGAGGGACTTTGATGGCTACACCTTC,CASSESRDFDGYTF
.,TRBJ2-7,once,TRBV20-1,TGCAGTGCTAGAGTCCCAGTTTCCTACGAGCAGTACTTC,CSARVPVSYEQYF
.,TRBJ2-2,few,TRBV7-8,TGTGCCAGCAGCTTAGTCATCAAGGGGGAGACGGTGAACACCGGGGAGCTGTTTTTT,CASSLVIKGETVNTGELFF
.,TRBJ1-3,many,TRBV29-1,TGCAGCGTTGGGGGGGATGTTTCTGGAAACACCATATATTTT,CSVGGDVSGNTIYF
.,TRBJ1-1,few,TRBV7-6,TGTGCCAGCAGCCGCGCTGGGGGCACTGAAGCTTTCTTT,CASSRAGGTEAFF
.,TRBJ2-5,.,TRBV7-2,TGTGCCAGCAGCTTAGCTGAGCCGGGAGTTAAGACCCAGTACTTC,CASSLAEPGVKTQYF
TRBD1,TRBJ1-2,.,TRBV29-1,TGCAGCGTTGAAAACCTCGAAAGGGGGCGAAACTATGGCTACACCTTC,CSVENLERGRNYGYTF
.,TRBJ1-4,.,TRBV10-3,TGTGCCATCAGTGAGTCGGCAGGGCAGCCCCATGAAAAACTGTTTTTT,CAISESAGQPHEKLFF
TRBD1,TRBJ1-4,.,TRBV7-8,TGTGCCAGCAGCTTAGACCGGGACAGGGACCCAACTAATGAAAAACTGTTTTTT,CASSLDRDRDPTNEKLFF
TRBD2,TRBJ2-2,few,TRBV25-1,TGTGCCAGCAGTACCCTAGCGGGAGGGGAGAACACCGGGGAGCTGTTTTTT,CASSTLAGGENTGELFF
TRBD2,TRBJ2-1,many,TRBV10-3,TGTGCCATCGGGGCGGGAGGTTACAATGAGCAGTTCTTC,CAIGAGGYNEQFF
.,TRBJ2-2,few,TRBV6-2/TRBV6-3,TGTGCCAGCAACCCCCGGGGAGACGGGGCCGGGGAGCTGTTTTTT,CASNPRGDGAGELFF
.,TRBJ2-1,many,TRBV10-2,TGCGCCAGCAGGCCGGGACTCCCTAACAATGAGCAGTTCTTC,CASRPGLPNNEQFF
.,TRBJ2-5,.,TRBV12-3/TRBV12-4,TGTGCCAGCAGTTTTCGGGGATGGGAGACCCAGTACTTC,CASSFRGWETQYF
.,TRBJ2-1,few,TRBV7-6,TGTGCCAGCAGCTTATCTGAGGGCGTATATAATGAGCAGTTCTTC,CASSLSEGVYNEQFF
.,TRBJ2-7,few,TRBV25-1,TGTGCCAGCAGTGAAGGTTTTATCGGGCAGGGGGGCTACGAGCAGTACTTC,CASSEGFIGQGGYEQYF
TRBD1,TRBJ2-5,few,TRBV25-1,TGTGCCGGATCAGGGGGCCTGGGGGAGACCCAGTACTTC,CAGSGGLGETQYF
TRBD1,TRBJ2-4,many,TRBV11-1,TGTGCCAGCAGCTCCGGGACAGGCCAACCCCCAGAAAAAAAAAACATTCAGTACTTC,CASSSGTGQPPEKKNIQYF
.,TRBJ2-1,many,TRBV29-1,TGCAGCGTCGAAGGCACTAGCAGTTACAATGAGCAGTTCTTC,CSVEGTSSYNEQFF
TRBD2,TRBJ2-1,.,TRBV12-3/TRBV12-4,TGTGCCAGCAGTATACCGGGACTAGCGGGAGTTGAGCAGTTCTTC,CASSIPGLAGVEQFF
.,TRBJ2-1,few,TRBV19,TGTGCCAGTAGTATGGGGCTGGGCGGAATATCCTACAATGAGCAGTTCTTC,CASSMGLGGISYNEQFF
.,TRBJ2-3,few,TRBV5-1,TGCGCCAGCAGCTTGTTGGTCCGGGGCGGCTCAGAGGAAGATACGCAGTATTTT,CASSLLVRGGSEEDTQYF
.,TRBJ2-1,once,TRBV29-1,TGCAGCGCCACCAAGGGGAATGAGCAGTTCTTC,CSATKGNEQFF
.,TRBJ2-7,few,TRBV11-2,TGTGCCAGCAGCTTAGACGCAGGGAACTACGAGCAGTACTTC,CASSLDAGNYEQYF
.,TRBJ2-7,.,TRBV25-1,TGTGCCAGCAGGAGCATTGGAGGGCGCGTCCACGAGCAGTACTTC,CASRSIGGRVHEQYF
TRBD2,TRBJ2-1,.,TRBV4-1,TGCGCCAGCAGCCAAAAAGGTTCTAGCGGGAATGAGCAGTTCTTC,CASSQKGSSGNEQFF
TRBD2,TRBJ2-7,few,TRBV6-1,TGTGCCAGCAGCCTTCTAGCGGGAGCAGGAGAGCAGTACTTC,CASSLLAGAGEQYF
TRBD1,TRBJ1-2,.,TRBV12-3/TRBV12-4,TGTGCCAGCAGCCCCGGGACAGGGGATCGTATCTATGGCTACACCTTC,CASSPGTGDRIYGYTF
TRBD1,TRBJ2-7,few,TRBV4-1,TGCGCCAGCAGCCAAGATGAGGGACAGGGCTACGAGCAGTACTTC,CASSQDEGQGYEQYF
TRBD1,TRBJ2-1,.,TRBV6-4,TGTGCCAGCAGTGACGGGACAGGGGGCAATGAGCAGTTCTTC,CASSDGTGGNEQFF
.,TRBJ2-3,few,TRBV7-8,TGTGCCAGCAGCTCCAACTCGGGGGTGGGTCTCACAGATACGCAGTATTTT,CASSSNSGVGLTDTQYF
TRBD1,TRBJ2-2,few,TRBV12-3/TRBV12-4,TGTGCCAGCAGTCCGAGACAGGGAATCACCGGGGAGCTGTTTTTT,CASSPRQGITGELFF
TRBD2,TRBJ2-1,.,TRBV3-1,TGTGCCAGCAGCCAAGTGTTAAGGCGGGAGGGCCACAATGAGCAGTTCTTC,CASSQVLRREGHNEQFF
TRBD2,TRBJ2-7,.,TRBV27,TGTGCCAGCAGTTCCGGACTAGCGGGAGAAAGGACCTACGAGCAGTACTTC,CASSSGLAGERTYEQYF
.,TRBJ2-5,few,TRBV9,TGTGCCAGCAGCGTAGTGGGGGCGCACCAAGAGACCCAGTACTTC,CASSVVGAHQETQYF
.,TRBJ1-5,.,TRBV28,TGTGCCAGCAGTTTATGGGATAGCAATCAGCCCCAGCATTTT,CASSLWDSNQPQHF
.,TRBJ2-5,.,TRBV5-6,TGTGCCAGCAGCCCCCTCTTGGGAGCTGGGCCCGAGGCCCAGTACTTC,CASSPLLGAGPEAQYF
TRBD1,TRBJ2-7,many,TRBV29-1,TGCAGCGCTGCCGGGACAGGGACCTACGAGCAGTACTTC,CSAAGTGTYEQYF
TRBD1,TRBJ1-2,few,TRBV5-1,TGCGCCAGCAGCACGGGGACAGCGAACTACACCTTC,CASSTGTANYTF
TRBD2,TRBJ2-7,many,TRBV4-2,TGTGCCAGCAGCCAACCGACGACTAGCGGGAGTTCCCACGAGCAGTACTTC,CASSQPTTSGSSHEQYF
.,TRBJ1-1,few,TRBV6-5,TGTGCCAGCAGTTATACGGGGGCAGGGACTGAAGCTTTCTTT,CASSYTGAGTEAFF
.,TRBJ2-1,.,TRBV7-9,TGTGCCAGCAGCGCCGGGGTGACCTACAATGAGCAGTTCTTC,CASSAGVTYNEQFF
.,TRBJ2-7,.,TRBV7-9,TGTGCCAGCAGCCCCGGGTCACGCTACGAGCAGTACTTC,CASSPGSRYEQYF
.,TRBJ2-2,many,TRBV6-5,TGTGCCAGCAGTAGACTAGCCGGGGAGCTGTTTTTT,CASSRLAGELFF
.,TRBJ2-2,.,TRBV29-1,TGCAGCGTTGTCGAGGCGCGGACCGGGGAGCTGTTTTTT,CSVVEARTGELFF